Listed below are T cell receptor beta chains from one sample, sequenced in a study of T cells in Graves' hyperthyroidism and ophthalmopathy. TCRdb re-called the multiplex PCR reads through MiXCR, storing one row per CDR3 protein. Of a few hundred thousand distinct CDR3 sequences in the sample, 15% to 17% were seen once. The sequencing input was blood. The receptor source for this set is a woman younger than 45 with Graves' hyperthyroidism. The CDR3 runs from the conserved cysteine through the conserved F or W. D genes are given only for firm matches. The size of a clone is reported for some rows only, either as once, few or many, or as a class for expanded clones.

size	D	V	J	CDR3	DNA
.	.	TRBV10-3	TRBJ2-5	CAISESSGELHLYF	TGTGCCATCAGTGAGTCGTCAGGAGAACTCCACTTGTACTTC
many	TRBD1	TRBV20-1	TRBJ2-1	CSARPVLDRVAFSSYNEQFF	TGCAGTGCTAGACCAGTTCTCGACAGGGTGGCCTTTAGCTCCTACAATGAGCAGTTCTTC
many	.	TRBV2	TRBJ2-1	CASSVTRSYNEQFF	TGTGCCAGCAGTGTAACTCGCTCCTACAATGAGCAGTTCTTC
many	.	TRBV20-1	TRBJ2-1	CSAREGGTTSNEQFF	TGCAGTGCTAGAGAGGGCGGGACCACCTCCAATGAGCAGTTCTTC
few	.	TRBV14	TRBJ2-1	CASSWTYNEQFF	TGTGCCAGCAGCTGGACCTACAATGAGCAGTTCTTC
many	TRBD2	TRBV6-5	TRBJ2-7	CASSLPSGRRPGGYEQYF	TGTGCCAGCAGTTTGCCTAGCGGGAGGAGGCCGGGGGGATACGAGCAGTACTTC
few	TRBD2	TRBV4-3	TRBJ2-3	CASSQAPQGEREGDTQYF	TGCGCCAGCAGCCAAGCCCCCCAGGGCGAGCGGGAGGGCGATACGCAGTATTTT
many	TRBD2	TRBV28	TRBJ2-1	CASRTGLALYNEQFF	TGTGCCAGCAGAACGGGACTAGCGTTATACAATGAGCAGTTCTTC
.	TRBD2	TRBV11-2	TRBJ2-1	CASSLGTSGSSEQFF	TGTGCCAGCAGCTTAGGTACTAGCGGGAGTAGTGAGCAGTTCTTC
many	.	TRBV10-2	TRBJ2-1	CASIDSGLSYNEQFF	TGCGCCAGCATCGATAGCGGCCTCTCCTACAATGAGCAGTTCTTC
many	TRBD2	TRBV7-2	TRBJ2-7	CASSLRGLAPYEQYF	TGTGCCAGCAGCTTACGGGGACTAGCCCCCTACGAGCAGTACTTC
many	TRBD1	TRBV7-2	TRBJ2-7	CASSFTSGQVTNEQYF	TGTGCCAGCAGCTTTACCTCGGGACAGGTAACCAACGAGCAGTACTTC
.	TRBD2	TRBV6-6	TRBJ2-1	CASSYSGLAGGRNNEQFF	TGTGCCAGCAGTTACTCGGGACTAGCGGGAGGACGAAACAATGAGCAGTTCTTC
.	TRBD1	TRBV7-9	TRBJ2-7	CASSLGTGAVYEQYF	TGTGCCAGCAGCTTAGGGACAGGGGCCGTCTACGAGCAGTACTTC
few	TRBD1	TRBV6-1	TRBJ2-7	CAISDRGTSYEQYF	TGTGCCATCAGCGACAGGGGCACCTCCTACGAGCAGTACTTC
few	.	TRBV29-1	TRBJ2-7	CSVSGRDYEQYF	TGCAGCGTTTCCGGTCGGGATTACGAGCAGTACTTC
.	TRBD2	TRBV20-1	TRBJ2-7	CSTRPGLRSQYEQYF	TGCAGTACTCGACCGGGACTACGAAGTCAGTACGAGCAGTACTTC
few	.	TRBV9	TRBJ2-2	CASSVVVWGNTGELFF	TGTGCCAGCAGCGTAGTAGTTTGGGGGAACACCGGGGAGCTGTTTTTT
few	.	TRBV5-1	TRBJ1-2	CASSLAGISYGYTF	TGCGCCAGCAGCTTGGCCGGGATCTCCTATGGCTACACCTTC
.	TRBD1	TRBV5-4	TRBJ2-2	CASSSRPGQGAGELFF	TGTGCCAGCAGCTCTCGCCCGGGACAGGGGGCCGGGGAGCTGTTTTTT
.	.	TRBV5-1	TRBJ1-2	CASSLRGAHYGYTF	TGCGCCAGCAGCTTGAGAGGGGCCCACTATGGCTACACCTTC
.	TRBD2	TRBV19	TRBJ2-2	CASSPRLAGALGELFF	TGTGCCAGTAGTCCTCGACTAGCGGGAGCGCTGGGGGAGCTGTTTTTT
many	.	TRBV12-3/TRBV12-4	TRBJ2-1	CASSLEFLGSYNEQFF	TGTGCCAGCAGTTTAGAATTTTTAGGCTCCTACAATGAGCAGTTCTTC
few	.	TRBV6-2/TRBV6-3	TRBJ1-2	CASSSSDIDYYGYTF	TGTGCCAGCAGTTCCTCGGACATCGATTACTATGGCTACACCTTC
many	.	TRBV7-2	TRBJ2-7	CASSSNAGQYF	TGTGCCAGCAGCTCCAACGCGGGGCAGTACTTC
few	TRBD2	TRBV7-2	TRBJ2-7	CASSPPAGTSDSYEQYF	TGTGCCAGCAGCCCCCCGGCCGGGACTAGCGACTCCTACGAGCAGTACTTC
once	TRBD2	TRBV7-2	TRBJ2-1	CASSEWTSGYNEQFF	TGTGCCAGCAGCGAGTGGACTAGCGGATACAATGAGCAGTTCTTC
.	TRBD2	TRBV6-2/TRBV6-3	TRBJ2-1	CASSPIAGGHNEQFF	TGTGCCAGCAGTCCCATAGCGGGAGGCCACAATGAGCAGTTCTTC
many	.	TRBV30	TRBJ2-2	CAWGQNTGELFF	TGTGCCTGGGGGCAGAACACCGGGGAGCTGTTTTTT
many	TRBD2	TRBV12-3/TRBV12-4	TRBJ2-1	CASSRLAGSYEQFF	TGTGCCAGCAGTAGACTAGCGGGAAGTTATGAGCAGTTCTTC
many	TRBD1	TRBV12-3/TRBV12-4	TRBJ1-5	CASSLRTGAIFTQNQPQHF	TGTGCCAGCAGTTTAAGGACAGGGGCAATCTTCACCCAAAATCAGCCCCAGCATTTT